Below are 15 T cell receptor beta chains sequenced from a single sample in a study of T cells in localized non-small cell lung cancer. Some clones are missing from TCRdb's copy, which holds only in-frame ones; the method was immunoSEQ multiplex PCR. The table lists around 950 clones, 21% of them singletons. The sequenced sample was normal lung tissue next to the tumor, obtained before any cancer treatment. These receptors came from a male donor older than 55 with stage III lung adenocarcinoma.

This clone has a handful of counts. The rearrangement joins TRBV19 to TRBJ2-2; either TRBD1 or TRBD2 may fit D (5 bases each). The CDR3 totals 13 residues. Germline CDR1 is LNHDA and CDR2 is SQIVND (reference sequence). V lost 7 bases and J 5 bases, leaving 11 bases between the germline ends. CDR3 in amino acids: CASTRGATGELFF. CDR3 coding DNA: TGTGCCAGTACGCGAGGGGCAACCGGGGAGCTGTTTTTT.

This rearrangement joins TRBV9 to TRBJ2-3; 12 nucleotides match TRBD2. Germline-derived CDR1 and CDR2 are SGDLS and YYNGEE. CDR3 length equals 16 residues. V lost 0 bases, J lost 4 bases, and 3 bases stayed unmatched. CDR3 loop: CASSVGSSGGADTQYF. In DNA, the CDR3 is TGTGCCAGCAGCGTAGGGTCTAGCGGGGGGGCAGATACGCAGTATTTT.

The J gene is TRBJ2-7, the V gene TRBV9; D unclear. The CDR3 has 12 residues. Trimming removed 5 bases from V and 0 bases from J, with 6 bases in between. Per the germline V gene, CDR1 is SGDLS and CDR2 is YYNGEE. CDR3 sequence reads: CASSYASYEQYF. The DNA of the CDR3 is TGTGCCAGCAGTTATGCCTCCTACGAGCAGTACTTC. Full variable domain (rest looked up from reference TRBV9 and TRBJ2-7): DSGVTQTPKHLITATGQRVTLRCSPRSGDLSVYWYQQSLDQGLQFLIQYYNGEERAKGNILERFSAQQFPDLHSELNLSSLELGDSALYFCASSYASYEQYFGPGTRLTVT.

CDR3 sequence: CATAEPPGANVLTF. DNA of the CDR3: TGTGCCACAGCGGAGCCCCCCGGGGCCAACGTCCTGACTTTC. The chain combines TRBV6-8 with TRBJ2-6, with a tentative D call TRBD2 (5 bases). There are 14 residues in the CDR3. The V and J ends lost 10 bases and 4 bases respectively, with 14 bases between them. CDR1 MNHGY and CDR2 SAAAGT come from the germline V gene.

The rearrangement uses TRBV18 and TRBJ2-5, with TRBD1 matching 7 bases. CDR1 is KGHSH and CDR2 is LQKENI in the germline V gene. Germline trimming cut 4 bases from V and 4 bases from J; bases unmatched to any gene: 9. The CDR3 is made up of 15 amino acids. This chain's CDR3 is CASSLQGTGAETQYF. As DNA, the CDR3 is TGTGCCAGCTCACTACAGGGGACCGGGGCAGAGACCCAGTACTTC. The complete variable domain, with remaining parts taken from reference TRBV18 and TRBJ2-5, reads NAGVMQNPRHLVRRRGQEARLRCSPMKGHSHVYWYRQLPEEGLKFMVYLQKENIIDESGMPKERFSAEFPKEGPSILRIQQVVRGDSAAYFCASSLQGTGAETQYFGPGTRLLVL.

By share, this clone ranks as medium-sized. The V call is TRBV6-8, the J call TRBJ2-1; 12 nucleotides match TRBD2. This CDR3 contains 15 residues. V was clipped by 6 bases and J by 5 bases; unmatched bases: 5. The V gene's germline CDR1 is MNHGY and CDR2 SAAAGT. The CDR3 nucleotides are TGTGCCAGCAGAAAAGGACTAGCGGGGCACAATGAGCAGTTCTTC. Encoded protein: CASRKGLAGHNEQFF.

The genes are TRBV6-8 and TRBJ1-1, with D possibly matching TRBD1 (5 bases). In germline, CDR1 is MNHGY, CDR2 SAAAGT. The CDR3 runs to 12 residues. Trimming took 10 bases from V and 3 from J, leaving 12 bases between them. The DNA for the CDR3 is TGTGCCATCTCCCCAGGGTACACTGAAGCTTTCTTT. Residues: CAISPGYTEAFF.

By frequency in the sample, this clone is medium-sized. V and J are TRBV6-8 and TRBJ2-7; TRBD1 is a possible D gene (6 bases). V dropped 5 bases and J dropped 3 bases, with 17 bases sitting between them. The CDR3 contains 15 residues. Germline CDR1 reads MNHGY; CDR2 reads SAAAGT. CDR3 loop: CASSRQDQGVYEQYF. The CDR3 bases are TGTGCCAGCAGTCGACAGGACCAAGGGGTCTACGAGCAGTACTTC.

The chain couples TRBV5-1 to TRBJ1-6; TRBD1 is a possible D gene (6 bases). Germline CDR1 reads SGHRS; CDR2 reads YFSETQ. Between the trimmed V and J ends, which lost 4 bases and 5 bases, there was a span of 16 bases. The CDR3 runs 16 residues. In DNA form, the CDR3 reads TGCGCCAGCAGCGGACTCACAGGGTTTAATAATTCACCCCTCCACTTT. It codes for CASSGLTGFNNSPLHF.

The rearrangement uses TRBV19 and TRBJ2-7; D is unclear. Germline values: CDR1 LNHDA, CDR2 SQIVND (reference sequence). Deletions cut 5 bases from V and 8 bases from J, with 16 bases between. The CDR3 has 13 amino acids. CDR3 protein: CASSANPSIQQYF. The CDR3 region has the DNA TGTGCCAGTAGTGCCAATCCAAGTATACAGCAGTACTTC.

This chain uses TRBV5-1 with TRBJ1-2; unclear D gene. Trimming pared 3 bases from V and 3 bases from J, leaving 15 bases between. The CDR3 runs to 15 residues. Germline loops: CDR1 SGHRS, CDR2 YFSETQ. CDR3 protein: CASSSEGLRDYGYTF. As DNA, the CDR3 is TGCGCCAGCAGCTCCGAGGGTTTGAGGGACTATGGCTACACCTTC.

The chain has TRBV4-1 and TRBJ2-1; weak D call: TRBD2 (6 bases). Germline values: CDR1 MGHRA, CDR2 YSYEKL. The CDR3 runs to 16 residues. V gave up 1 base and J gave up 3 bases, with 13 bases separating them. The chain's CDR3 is CASSQGNSGNYNEQFF. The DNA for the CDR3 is TGCGCCAGCAGCCAAGGTAATAGCGGAAACTACAATGAGCAGTTCTTC.

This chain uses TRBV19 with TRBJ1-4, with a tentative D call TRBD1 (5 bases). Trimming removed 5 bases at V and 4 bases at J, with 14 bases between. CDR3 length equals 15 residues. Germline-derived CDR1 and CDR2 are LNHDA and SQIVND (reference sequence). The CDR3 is CASSPAGGRNEKLFF. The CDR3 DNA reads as TGTGCCAGTAGTCCGGCCGGGGGACGTAATGAAAAACTGTTTTTT.

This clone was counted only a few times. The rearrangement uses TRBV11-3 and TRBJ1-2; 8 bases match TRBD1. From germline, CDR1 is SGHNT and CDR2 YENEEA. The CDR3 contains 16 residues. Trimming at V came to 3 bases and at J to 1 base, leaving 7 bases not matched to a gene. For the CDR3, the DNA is TGTGCCAGCAGCTTCGCGACAGGGGAGGGTAACTATGGCTACACCTTC. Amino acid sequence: CASSFATGEGNYGYTF.

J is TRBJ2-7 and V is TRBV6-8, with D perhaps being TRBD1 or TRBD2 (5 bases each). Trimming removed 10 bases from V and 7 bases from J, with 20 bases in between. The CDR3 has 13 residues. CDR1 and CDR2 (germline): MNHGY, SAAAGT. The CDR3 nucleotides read TGTGCCATCGGTTACGGGGCGTTGGATGAGCAGTACTTC. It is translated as CAIGYGALDEQYF.